This T cell receptor (beta chain) emerged from a study of OX40 agonist ivuxolimab in advanced cancers. Findings and limits, study-wide: On average, CD8+ T cells had more expanded clones than CD4+.

As to this clone: The antigen remains unidentified.

The CDR3 runs to 12 residues. V was cut by 2 bases and J by 7 bases, with 9 bases left in between. CDR1 is GTSNPN, CDR2 SVGIG, per germline (reference sequence). Generated by immunoSEQ multiplex PCR, the TCRdb table keeps only in-frame clones and is missing some. Of 50,000 to 75,000 clones in the sample, 80% to 90% were seen once. This specimen was CD4+ or CD8+ T cells sorted from blood, taken in a trial of the OX40 agonist ivuxolimab. V and J are TRBV30 and TRBJ1-5, with D uncertain. The origin of this receptor is an adult with an advanced solid tumor such as melanoma, head and neck, liver or kidney cancer. CDR3: CAWSPNNQPQHF. The DNA of the CDR3 is TGTGCCTGGAGTCCTAACAACCAGCCCCAGCATTTT.